These 17 T cell receptor beta chains were sequenced from one sample in a study of PD-1 blockade in classical Hodgkin lymphoma. The protocol was immunoSEQ multiplex PCR, while the TCRdb copy is restricted to in-frame clones and leaves out a portion. The sample has around 20,000 clones, around 84% seen once. Noted time point: cycle 4 day 1 (C4D1), after around six weeks of nivolumab. All patients experienced relapse after autologous stem cell transplantation, and brentuximab vedotin exposure was variable. The sample in question was peripheral blood mononuclear cells (PBMCs), obtained before the fourth cycle of nivolumab. The receptors were gathered from a human donor with classical Hodgkin lymphoma.

The chain is built from TRBV2 and TRBJ2-7; D is unresolved. This CDR3 comprises 14 residues. Per germline, CDR1 SNHLY and CDR2 FYNNEI. V shed 3 bases and J shed 2 bases, with 11 bases lying between them. This CDR3 reads CASSEVHGAYEQYF. CDR3 in DNA: TGTGCCAGCAGTGAGGTCCACGGAGCCTACGAGCAGTACTTC.

The V gene is TRBV28, the J gene TRBJ2-7; 9 bases agree with TRBD1. J gave up 0 bases and V 8 bases, and 5 bases lay outside the gene matches. Looked up from germline, CDR1 is MDHEN and CDR2 is SYDVKM. The CDR3 covers 14 residues. This CDR3 reads CASRGQGRSYEQYV. The CDR3 DNA reads as TGTGCCAGCCGTGGACAGGGGCGCTCCTACGAGCAGTACGTC.

The chain joins TRBV10-3 to TRBJ2-2; tentative D call: TRBD2 (5 bases). The V gene's germline CDR1 is ENHRY and CDR2 SYGVKD. This CDR3 has 14 residues. Trimming removed 7 bases from V and 2 bases from J, with 11 bases in between. Here the CDR3 reads CAITPGFNTGELFF. The CDR3 nucleotides read TGTGCCATCACCCCGGGATTCAACACCGGGGAGCTGTTTTTT.

This clone was recorded once. The chain employs TRBV7-2 and TRBJ2-6; no firm D call. Per germline, CDR1 SGHTA and CDR2 FQGNSA. V was shortened by 4 bases and J by 1 base, with 5 bases between the two germline ends. There are 14 residues in the CDR3. The CDR3 sequence: CASSSGSGANVLTF. CDR3 DNA sequence: TGTGCCAGCAGCTCAGGTTCTGGGGCCAACGTCCTGACTTTC.

The chain is built from TRBV10-3 and TRBJ2-1; D is undetermined. Trimming stripped 2 bases from V and 0 bases from J, with 5 bases between. This CDR3 comprises 14 residues. CDR1 and CDR2 from the germline V gene are ENHRY and SYGVKD. The CDR3 is CAISEKSSYNEQFF. The CDR3 coding sequence is TGTGCCATCAGTGAGAAGAGCTCCTACAATGAGCAGTTCTTC.

The rearrangement uses TRBV5-6 and TRBJ1-5; no clear D gene. The V gene lost 2 bases and the J gene lost 4 bases, with 7 bases spanning the gap. The CDR3 covers 13 residues. Germline V lookup: CDR1 SGHDT, CDR2 YYEEEE. CDR3 amino acids: CASSFASNQPQHF. The CDR3 DNA is TGTGCCAGCAGCTTCGCTTCAAATCAGCCCCAGCATTTT.

The chain links TRBV6-5 to TRBJ1-1; D not resolved. The V end lost 2 bases, the J end lost 7 bases, and 17 bases lay between the germline ends. Looked up from germline, CDR1 is MNHEY and CDR2 is SVGAGI. This CDR3 is 15 amino acids long. CDR3 region: CASSYDNIGSGEAFF. CDR3 in DNA: TGTGCCAGCAGTTACGATAATATTGGTTCGGGTGAAGCTTTCTTT.

The chain carries TRBV14 and TRBJ1-1; 7 bases line up with TRBD1. The CDR3 runs 16 residues. CDR1 and CDR2 from the germline V gene are SGHDN and FVKESK. V lost 4 bases, J lost 11 bases, and 19 bases stayed unmatched. The CDR3 spells CASSPRSERLRGLAFF. In nucleotides, the CDR3 is TGTGCCAGCAGCCCCCGGAGCGAGCGACTAAGGGGGCTGGCTTTCTTT.

The J gene is TRBJ2-4, the V gene TRBV6-1, with 9 bases matching TRBD1. Germline V gene sequence: CDR1 MNHNS, CDR2 SASEGT. The V segment lost 4 bases and the J segment 2 bases; nucleotides outside the gene matches: 9. There are 17 residues in the CDR3. CDR3 amino acids: CASSARTGEVSKNIQYF. Here the CDR3 DNA reads TGTGCCAGCAGTGCACGGACAGGGGAGGTTTCCAAAAACATTCAGTACTTC.

V and J are TRBV7-6 and TRBJ1-6; D uncertain. V shed 1 base and J shed 7 bases, with 11 bases lying between them. The CDR3 is 15 amino acids. Germline V gives CDR1 SGHVS, CDR2 FNYEAQ. The CDR3: CASSLGRQANSPLHF. The CDR3 DNA reads as TGTGCCAGCAGCTTAGGACGGCAGGCCAATTCACCCCTCCACTTT.

This chain links TRBV5-1 with TRBJ2-1; possible D gene TRBD1, 5 bases. The germline V gene encodes CDR1 SGHRS and CDR2 YFSETQ. This CDR3 has 13 amino acids. Between the trimmed V and J ends, which lost 5 bases and 8 bases, there was a span of 14 bases. CDR3 protein: CASRPNQGHEQFF. The DNA of the CDR3 is TGCGCCAGCAGGCCGAACCAGGGCCATGAGCAGTTCTTC.

The V call is TRBV11-2, the J call TRBJ1-6; 7 nucleotides align to TRBD1. This CDR3 is built from 17 residues. The V gene's germline CDR1 is SGHAT and CDR2 FQNNGV. J was trimmed by 0 bases and V by 3 bases; bases with no gene match: 5. This CDR3 is CASSFHRGYSYNSPLHF. For the CDR3, the DNA is TGTGCCAGCAGCTTTCACAGGGGATACTCCTATAATTCACCCCTCCACTTT.

The J gene is TRBJ1-2, the V gene TRBV4-1; the match to TRBD1 covers 7 bases. Losses at the gene ends were 1 base for V and 7 bases for J; bases not matched to a gene: 6. The CDR3 sequence is 14 residues long. Germline assignment: CDR1 MGHRA and CDR2 YSYEKL. The CDR3 loop reads CASSQGRQGGGYTF. The CDR3 DNA reads TGCGCCAGCAGCCAAGGTCGGCAGGGGGGTGGCTACACCTTC.

The chain is built from TRBV7-8 and TRBJ2-5; TRBD1 is a possible D gene (6 bases). CDR3 length: 13 amino acids. Germline V gene data show CDR1 as SGHVS and CDR2 as FQNEAQ. The V gene lost 6 bases and the J gene lost 3 bases, with 11 bases spanning the gap. As DNA, the CDR3 is TGTGCCAGCAGTGTTAGGGGGAAAGAGACCCAGTACTTC. Translation: CASSVRGKETQYF.

The chain couples TRBV21-1 to TRBJ1-3; TRBD1, the table's D call, was not compared with the DNA. TRBV21-1 is marked as a pseudogene. The CDR3 runs to 16 residues. CDR3 loop: CASSKETGKSGNTIYF. CDR3 DNA sequence: TGTGCCAGCAGCAAAGAGACAGGCAAGTCTGGAAACACCATATATTTT.

For this clone: An end of the junction does not agree with germline; a read error may underlie this. J is TRBJ2-1 and V is TRBV28; D perhaps matches TRBD1 (5 bases). Germline V lookup: CDR1 MDHEN, CDR2 SYDVKM. This CDR3 region has 16 residues. The CDR3: CASSLVMGSGYTEQFF. For the CDR3, the DNA is TGTGCCAGCAGTTTAGTCATGGGATCAGGGTACACTGAGCAGTTCTTC. Drawing the rest from reference TRBV28 and TRBJ2-1, the complete variable domain is DVKVTQSSRYLVKRTGEKVFLECVQDMDHENMFWYRQDPGLGLRLIYFSYDVKMKEKGDIPEGYSVSREKKERFSLILESASTNQTSMYLCASSLVMGSGYTEQFFGPGTRLTVL.

The chain recombines TRBV7-2 with TRBJ2-7, with TRBD2 identical over 10 bases. V was clipped by 4 bases and J by 3 bases; unmatched bases: 6. The CDR3 length is 15 residues. CDR1 is SGHTA, CDR2 FQGNSA, per germline. This chain's CDR3 is CASSSLAGAGYEQYF. Written as DNA, the CDR3 is TGTGCCAGCAGCTCCCTAGCGGGAGCCGGCTACGAGCAGTACTTC.